The sample holds a few counts of the clone carrying this T cell receptor (beta chain). These data originate in a study of control samples from healthy donors and cancer patients. TCRdb keeps only in-frame clones here, not all; method: immunoSEQ multiplex PCR. The sample lists about 50,000 clones; more than 90% were seen once. The germline V and J ends were trimmed by 1 base and 3 bases, with 9 bases remaining between them. This CDR3 comprises 14 residues. Germline V lookup: CDR1 SGHKS, CDR2 YYEKEE (reference sequence). The sample taken for sequencing was PBMCs. J is TRBJ2-3 and V is TRBV5-5; TRBD1 might be the D (5 bases). The TCR comes from a man aged 25-45 years with colorectal cancer. The CDR3 DNA is TGTGCCAGCAGCTTGTGGGCAGGGACAGATACGCAGTATTTT. Protein product: CASSLWAGTDTQYF.